This passage covers 26 T cell receptor beta chains from one sample sequenced in a study of radiation and T cells in renal cell carcinoma. Time point indicated: baseline pretreatment blood. Treatment: 15 Gy SBRT to primary tumor, nephrectomy 4 weeks later. Sequencing was performed with immunoSEQ multiplex PCR; in TCRdb, only in-frame clones are kept and a portion is missing. The sample lists approximately 120,000 clones, around 80% occurring once. The sample was blood, taken from a patient whose treatment included radiotherapy and nephrectomy. The receptor source for this set is a woman aged 55-70 years with renal cell carcinoma.

V and J are TRBV7-3 and TRBJ2-3; D is perhaps TRBD1 or TRBD2 (5 bases each). Germline V gives CDR1 SGHTA, CDR2 FQGTGA. Trimming pared 1 base from V and 2 bases from J, leaving 13 bases between. This CDR3 comprises 16 residues. The CDR3 nucleotides are TGTGCCAGCAGCTTAAACTCAGGGACCGCCACAGATACGCAGTATTTT. This gives the protein CASSLNSGTATDTQYF.

This clone was detected a few times. The chain has TRBV6-1 and TRBJ2-1, with D perhaps assigned TRBD1 or TRBD2 (5 bases each). Trimming took 6 bases from V and 9 from J, leaving 18 bases between them. The CDR3 spans 14 residues. Germline assignment: CDR1 MNHNS and CDR2 SASEGT. The CDR3 nucleotides are TGTGCCAGCAGCCGGGACCCTGGTTGGGTTGAGCAGTTCTTC. Translated, it gives CASSRDPGWVEQFF.

The chain carries TRBV7-9 and TRBJ2-7, with 9 bases lining up with TRBD1. J gave up 1 base and V 8 bases, and 6 bases lay outside the gene matches. From germline, CDR1 is SEHNR and CDR2 FQNEAQ (reference sequence). The CDR3 is made up of 14 amino acids. The CDR3 region has the DNA TGTGCCAGCGGAGATGGGACAGGGTCCTACGAGCAGTACTTC. Translating gives CASGDGTGSYEQYF. The complete variable domain, with remaining parts taken from reference TRBV7-9 and TRBJ2-7, reads DTGVSQNPRHKITKRGQNVTFRCDPISEHNRLYWYRQTLGQGPEFLTYFQNEAQLEKSRLLSDRFSAERPKGSFSTLEIQRTEQGDSAMYLCASGDGTGSYEQYFGPGTRLTVT.

This sequence joins TRBV7-3 and TRBJ1-2; TRBD1 aligns across 10 bases. Germline loops: CDR1 SGHTA, CDR2 FQGTGA. The CDR3 length is 13 residues. Trimming cost V 6 bases and J 8 bases; bases outside gene matches: 6. As DNA, the CDR3 is TGTGCCAGCAGTTCCGGGACAGGGGTCGGCTACACCTTC. As protein: CASSSGTGVGYTF.

A remark on this clone: Within the sample, other DNA sequences also encode this same CDR3. This chain links TRBV5-4 with TRBJ2-7, with 8 bases aligning to TRBD2. Germline V gene lookup returns CDR1 SGHNT and CDR2 YYREEE (reference sequence). Trimming cost V 3 bases and J 3 bases; bases outside gene matches: 2. CDR3 length: 13 amino acids. CDR3 protein: CASSSGTSYEQYF. For the CDR3, the DNA is TGTGCCAGCAGCTCCGGGACTAGCTACGAGCAGTACTTC.

This chain links TRBV5-5 with TRBJ1-2; tentatively, D is TRBD1 (6 bases). The CDR3 is 17 amino acids. Germline V lookup: CDR1 SGHKS, CDR2 YYEKEE (reference sequence). V was cut by 3 bases and J by 3 bases, with 21 bases left in between. The CDR3 is CASSSPQPERGDYGYTF. The CDR3, as DNA: TGTGCCAGCAGCTCCCCCCAACCGGAGAGGGGGGACTATGGCTACACCTTC.

Here the CDR3 reads CASSPTAGAGKETQYF. CDR3 nucleotides: TGCGCCAGCAGCCCCACGGCGGGAGCGGGCAAAGAGACCCAGTACTTC. The rearrangement uses TRBV5-1 and TRBJ2-5; 7 bases are shared with TRBD2. V shed 4 bases, J shed 3 bases, and the junction held 12 bases outside the gene matches. This CDR3 has 16 amino acids. In germline, CDR1 is SGHRS, CDR2 YFSETQ.

The chain links TRBV28 to TRBJ1-5; D uncertain. Germline V lookup: CDR1 MDHEN, CDR2 SYDVKM. The ends were cut back, 3 bases at V and 2 bases at J, with 11 bases in the middle. There are 15 residues in the CDR3. The CDR3 nucleotides read TGTGCCAGCAGTTTTTCCCCGAGCGGCAATCAGCCCCAGCATTTT. Translated, it gives CASSFSPSGNQPQHF. The variable domain in full, completed from reference TRBV28 and TRBJ1-5, reads DVKVTQSSRYLVKRTGEKVFLECVQDMDHENMFWYRQDPGLGLRLIYFSYDVKMKEKGDIPEGYSVSREKKERFSLILESASTNQTSMYLCASSFSPSGNQPQHFGDGTRLSIL.

V usage is TRBV6-5 and J usage is TRBJ1-5; D is unresolved. This CDR3 region has 12 residues. Trimming shortened V by 0 bases and J by 7 bases, and 4 bases separated the two germline ends. Looked up from germline, CDR1 is MNHEY and CDR2 is SVGAGI. The CDR3 is CASSYSSQPQHF. In DNA form, the CDR3 reads TGTGCCAGCAGTTACTCCTCCCAGCCCCAGCATTTT.

This clone was recorded once. This chain links TRBV28 with TRBJ1-1; D may be TRBD1 (5 bases). The ends were cut back, 7 bases at V and 3 bases at J, with 21 bases in the middle. This CDR3 comprises 16 residues. Germline loops: CDR1 MDHEN, CDR2 SYDVKM. The CDR3 bases are TGTGCCAGCACCCAGGGCCAGGGAAGGTGGGACACTGAAGCTTTCTTT. Its translation is CASTQGQGRWDTEAFF.

The chain recombines TRBV27 with TRBJ1-4; D call uncertain. Germline values: CDR1 MNHEY, CDR2 SMNVEV (reference sequence). V lost 4 bases, J lost 8 bases, and 14 bases lay in between. The CDR3 sequence is 14 residues long. CDR3 sequence: CASSSPAPGEKLFF. The CDR3 DNA follows: TGTGCCAGCAGTTCCCCGGCCCCGGGGGAAAAACTGTTTTTT.

The rearrangement joins TRBV10-3 to TRBJ2-3; D call uncertain. V lost 4 bases and J 1 base, leaving 6 bases between the germline ends. CDR1 and CDR2 (germline): ENHRY, SYGVKD. The CDR3 extends over 13 amino acids. The CDR3, as DNA: TGTGCCATCAGTGCCAGACGCACAGATACGCAGTATTTT. It yields the protein CAISARRTDTQYF.

This clone appeared a few times. The chain combines TRBV12-5 with TRBJ2-5; D might be TRBD1 (7 bases). The germline V gene encodes CDR1 LGHNT and CDR2 FRNRAP. Trimming removed 7 bases from V and 6 bases from J, with 21 bases in between. This CDR3 is built from 15 residues. The CDR3 here is CASANGRGSGQTQYF. CDR3 coding DNA: TGTGCTAGTGCGAACGGCAGGGGGAGCGGGCAGACCCAGTACTTC.

The chain uses TRBV30 and TRBJ1-2; 7 nucleotides line up with TRBD1. CDR1 is GTSNPN and CDR2 is SVGIG in the germline V gene (reference sequence). This CDR3 is 14 amino acids long. J lost 8 bases, V lost 4 bases, and 13 bases had no gene match. The CDR3 bases are TGTGCCTGGAACTCCGGGAACAGGGGTGGAGGCTACACCTTC. This gives the protein CAWNSGNRGGGYTF.

This chain links TRBV29-1 with TRBJ1-2; D remains ambiguous. The V end lost 4 bases, the J end lost 0 bases, and 15 bases lay between the germline ends. The CDR3 is 15 residues long. The germline V gene has CDR1 SQVTM and CDR2 ANQGSEA. The DNA for the CDR3 is TGCAGCGTTGTGCGGGCCAACCCCGCTAACTATGGCTACACCTTC. This translates into CSVVRANPANYGYTF.

The chain combines TRBV9 with TRBJ2-1, with a weak D call TRBD2 (5 bases). CDR3 length equals 14 residues. Germline values: CDR1 SGDLS, CDR2 YYNGEE. The V end was cut by 4 bases, the J end by 2 bases, with 10 bases between. This CDR3 reads CASSPLAPYNEQFF. DNA of the CDR3: TGTGCCAGCAGCCCCCTAGCCCCCTACAATGAGCAGTTCTTC.

V is TRBV7-6 and J is TRBJ1-1; D perhaps matches TRBD1 (5 bases). The CDR3 extends over 15 amino acids. Germline V gives CDR1 SGHVS, CDR2 FNYEAQ. Trimming pared 1 base from V and 3 bases from J, leaving 12 bases between. This chain's CDR3 is CASSLGIIGDTEAFF. In DNA, the CDR3 is TGTGCCAGCAGCTTAGGTATCATAGGGGACACTGAAGCTTTCTTT. The whole variable domain, filled in from reference TRBV7-6 and TRBJ1-1, reads GAGVSQSPRYKVTKRGQDVALRCDPISGHVSLYWYRQALGQGPEFLTYFNYEAQQDKSGLPNDRFSAERPEGSISTLTIQRTEQRDSAMYRCASSLGIIGDTEAFFGQGTRLTVV.

For the CDR3, the DNA is TGTGCCAGCAGCTTAGAGTCAGCCCCCTCCTACGAGCAGTACTTC. Protein: CASSLESAPSYEQYF. V is TRBV11-2 and J is TRBJ2-7; no clear D gene. Germline values: CDR1 SGHAT, CDR2 FQNNGV. V was pared by 0 bases and J by 0 bases, with 9 bases between. CDR3 length: 15 residues. The full variable domain, rest sourced from reference TRBV11-2 and TRBJ2-7, is EAGVAQSPRYKIIEKRQSVAFWCNPISGHATLYWYQQILGQGPKLLIQFQNNGVVDDSQLPKDRFSAERLKGVDSTLKIQPAKLEDSAVYLCASSLESAPSYEQYFGPGTRLTVT.

This clone has just one count. The genes are TRBV5-1 and TRBJ2-3, with 9 bases lining up with TRBD1. After removal of 7 bases from V and 2 bases from J, the junction contained 11 bases not matched to a gene. This CDR3 has 16 amino acids. Germline CDR1 reads SGHRS; CDR2 reads YFSETQ. The CDR3 reads CASQGGTGGYTDTQYF. The CDR3 DNA reads TGCGCCAGCCAGGGGGGAACAGGGGGCTACACAGATACGCAGTATTTT.

V gene TRBV25-1 combines with J gene TRBJ2-1; TRBD2 matches 9 bases. The ends lost 3 bases at V and 0 bases at J; junction bases unmatched: 9. Germline CDR1 reads MGHDK; CDR2 reads SYGVNS. The length of the CDR3 is 18 residues. The CDR3 region has the DNA TGTGCCAGCAGTGACCCCTTTGGCGGGAGGGGCTCCTACAATGAGCAGTTCTTC. As protein: CASSDPFGGRGSYNEQFF.

The J gene is TRBJ1-6, the V gene TRBV5-8, with 11 bases that match TRBD1. With 3 bases clipped from V and 10 bases from J, the junction kept 12 bases outside the gene matches. The CDR3 runs to 17 residues. CDR1 is SGHTS, CDR2 YDEGEE, per germline. The CDR3 DNA sequence: TGTGCCAGCAGCTCTCCTACCGGGACAGGGGGAATCTCACCCCTCCACTTT. Its translation: CASSSPTGTGGISPLHF.

This clone was seen only once. In DNA, the CDR3 is TGCGCCAGCAGTCATAATCAGGGTGGCACCGGGGAGCTGTTTTTT. This codes for CASSHNQGGTGELFF. This chain joins TRBV23-1 and TRBJ2-2, with a weak D call TRBD1 (5 bases). TRBV23-1 is treated as an ORF (open reading frame) with a function not yet certain. V was shortened by 3 bases and J by 4 bases, with 12 bases between the two germline ends. CDR3 length: 15 amino acids.

V gene TRBV6-5 combines with J gene TRBJ2-7; 11 bases line up with TRBD2. The CDR3 is 14 amino acids. CDR1 and CDR2 (germline): MNHEY, SVGAGI. The V and J ends lost 6 bases and 2 bases, in that order; junction bases with no gene match: 3. CDR3 amino acids: CASSFSGRAYEQYF. For the CDR3, the DNA is TGTGCCAGCAGCTTTAGCGGGAGGGCCTACGAGCAGTACTTC.

The CDR3 region is CASSFPSEGGNEQFF. Written as DNA, the CDR3 is TGTGCCAGCAGTTTCCCCTCGGAAGGGGGCAATGAGCAGTTCTTC. The chain joins TRBV28 to TRBJ2-1; possible D gene TRBD1, 6 bases. The CDR3 contains 15 residues. Germline V gives CDR1 MDHEN, CDR2 SYDVKM. Trimming removed 3 bases from V and 6 bases from J, with 15 bases in between.

V gene TRBV29-1 combines with J gene TRBJ1-2; TRBD1 matches 12 bases. Trimming at V came to 6 bases and at J to 5 bases, leaving 7 bases not matched to a gene. The CDR3 contains 14 residues. CDR1 is SQVTM, CDR2 ANQGSEA, per germline. CDR3 DNA sequence: TGCAGCGTCCCCGGGACAGGGGGCCTTTATGGCTACACCTTC. Translated: CSVPGTGGLYGYTF.

The V gene is TRBV5-4, the J gene TRBJ1-2; D is uncertain. The V gene's germline CDR1 is SGHNT and CDR2 YYREEE (reference sequence). The CDR3 covers 13 residues. V was shortened by 0 bases and J by 2 bases, with 5 bases between the two germline ends. The CDR3 is CASSLETNYGYTF. The CDR3 DNA sequence: TGTGCCAGCAGCTTGGAAACGAACTATGGCTACACCTTC.